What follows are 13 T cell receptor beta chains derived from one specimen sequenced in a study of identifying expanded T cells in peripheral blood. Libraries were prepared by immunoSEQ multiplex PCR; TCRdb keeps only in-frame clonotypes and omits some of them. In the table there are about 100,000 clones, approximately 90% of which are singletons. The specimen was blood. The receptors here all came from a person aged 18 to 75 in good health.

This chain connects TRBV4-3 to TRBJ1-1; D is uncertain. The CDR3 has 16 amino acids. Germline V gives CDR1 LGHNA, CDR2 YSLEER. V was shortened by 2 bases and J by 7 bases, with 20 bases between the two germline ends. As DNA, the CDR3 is TGCGCCAGCAGCCAATACGATTCGGAACACACTCTTGAAGCTTTCTTT. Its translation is CASSQYDSEHTLEAFF.

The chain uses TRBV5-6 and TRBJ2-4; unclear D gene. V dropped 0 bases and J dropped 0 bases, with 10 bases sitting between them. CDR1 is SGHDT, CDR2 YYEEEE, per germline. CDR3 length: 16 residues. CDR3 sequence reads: CASSLDPSLAKNIQYF. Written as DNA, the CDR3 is TGTGCCAGCAGCTTGGATCCCAGCCTAGCCAAAAACATTCAGTACTTC.

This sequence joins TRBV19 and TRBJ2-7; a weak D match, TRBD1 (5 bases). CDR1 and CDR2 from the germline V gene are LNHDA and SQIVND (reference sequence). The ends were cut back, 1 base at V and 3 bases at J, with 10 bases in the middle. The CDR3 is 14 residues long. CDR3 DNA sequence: TGTGCCAGTAGTATAGGCCAGGGTGACTACGAGCAGTACTTC. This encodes CASSIGQGDYEQYF.

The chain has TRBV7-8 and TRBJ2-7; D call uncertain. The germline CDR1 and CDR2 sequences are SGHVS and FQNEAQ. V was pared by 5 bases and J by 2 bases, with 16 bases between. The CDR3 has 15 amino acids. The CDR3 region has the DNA TGTGCCAGCAGCCACTACCCCGACGGACCCTACGAGCAGTACTTC. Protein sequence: CASSHYPDGPYEQYF.

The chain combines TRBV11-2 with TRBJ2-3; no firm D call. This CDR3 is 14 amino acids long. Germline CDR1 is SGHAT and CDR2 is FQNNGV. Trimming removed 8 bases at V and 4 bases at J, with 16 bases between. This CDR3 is CASSPEASSDTQYF. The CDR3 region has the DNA TGTGCCAGCTCCCCTGAGGCGAGTTCAGATACGCAGTATTTT.

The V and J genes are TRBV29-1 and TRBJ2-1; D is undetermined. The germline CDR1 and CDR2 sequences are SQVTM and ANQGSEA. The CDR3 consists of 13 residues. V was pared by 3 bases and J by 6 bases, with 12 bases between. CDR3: CSVDPRVFNEQFF. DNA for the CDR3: TGCAGCGTTGATCCTAGGGTCTTCAATGAGCAGTTCTTC.

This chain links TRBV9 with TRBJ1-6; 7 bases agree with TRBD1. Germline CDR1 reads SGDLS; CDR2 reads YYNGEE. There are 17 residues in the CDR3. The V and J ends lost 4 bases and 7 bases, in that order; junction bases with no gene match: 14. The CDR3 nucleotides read TGTGCCAGCAGCCCTCGTTTCGGGACAGTCGGAAATTCACCCCTCCACTTT. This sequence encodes CASSPRFGTVGNSPLHF.

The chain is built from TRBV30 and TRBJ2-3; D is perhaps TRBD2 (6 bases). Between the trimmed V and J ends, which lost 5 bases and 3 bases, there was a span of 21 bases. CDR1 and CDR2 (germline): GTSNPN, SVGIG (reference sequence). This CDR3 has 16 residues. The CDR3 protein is CAWGVIAALGTDTQYF. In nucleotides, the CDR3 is TGTGCCTGGGGGGTAATAGCGGCCCTCGGGACAGATACGCAGTATTTT.

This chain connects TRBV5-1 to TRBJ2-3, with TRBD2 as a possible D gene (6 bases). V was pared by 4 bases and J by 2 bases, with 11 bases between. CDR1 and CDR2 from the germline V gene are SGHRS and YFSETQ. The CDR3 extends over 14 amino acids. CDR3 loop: CASSRAGLTDTQYF. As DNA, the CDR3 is TGCGCCAGCAGCCGCGCGGGGCTCACAGATACGCAGTATTTT.

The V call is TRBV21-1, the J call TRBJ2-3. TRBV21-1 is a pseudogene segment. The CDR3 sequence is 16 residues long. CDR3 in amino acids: CASSVKDQTSTDTQYF. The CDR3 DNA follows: TGTGCCAGCAGCGTCAAGGACCAGACTAGCACAGATACGCAGTATTTT.

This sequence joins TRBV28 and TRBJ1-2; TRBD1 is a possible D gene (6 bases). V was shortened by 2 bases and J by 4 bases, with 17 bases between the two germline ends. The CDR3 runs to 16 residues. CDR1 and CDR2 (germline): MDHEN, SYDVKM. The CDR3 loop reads CASSLIGRGITYGYTF. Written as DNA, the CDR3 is TGTGCCAGCAGTTTAATTGGTAGGGGGATCACCTATGGCTACACCTTC.

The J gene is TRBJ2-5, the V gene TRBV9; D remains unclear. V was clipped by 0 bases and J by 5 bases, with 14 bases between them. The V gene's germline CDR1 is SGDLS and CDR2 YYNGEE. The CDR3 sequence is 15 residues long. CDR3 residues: CASSVGASALETQYF. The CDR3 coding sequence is TGTGCCAGCAGCGTAGGGGCCTCGGCTCTGGAGACCCAGTACTTC.

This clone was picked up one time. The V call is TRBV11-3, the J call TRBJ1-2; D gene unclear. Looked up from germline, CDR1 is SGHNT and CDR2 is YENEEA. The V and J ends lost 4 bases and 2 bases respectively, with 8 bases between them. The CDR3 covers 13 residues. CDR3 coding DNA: TGTGCCAGCAGCTCGACACAGAACTATGGCTACACCTTC. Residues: CASSSTQNYGYTF.